This T cell receptor beta chain was found in a study of blood T cell repertoires in COVID-19. The CDR3 spans 12 residues. Per the germline V gene, CDR1 is LGHDT and CDR2 is YNNKEL (reference sequence). V was clipped by 10 bases and J by 4 bases; unmatched bases: 7. TCRdb keeps only in-frame clones here, not all; method: immunoSEQ multiplex PCR. The sample carries 350,000 to 450,000 clones, approximately 90% recorded once. The source is a woman aged 40-49 years who had been exposed to COVID-19. Sequencing was carried out using PBMCs or T cells enriched from blood (not recorded which). The V gene is TRBV3-1 (or the pseudogene TRBV3-2), the J gene TRBJ2-7; 7 bases fit TRBD2. CDR3 bases: TGTGCCACCGGGACTACAATTTACGAGCAGTACTTC. Translating gives CATGTTIYEQYF.